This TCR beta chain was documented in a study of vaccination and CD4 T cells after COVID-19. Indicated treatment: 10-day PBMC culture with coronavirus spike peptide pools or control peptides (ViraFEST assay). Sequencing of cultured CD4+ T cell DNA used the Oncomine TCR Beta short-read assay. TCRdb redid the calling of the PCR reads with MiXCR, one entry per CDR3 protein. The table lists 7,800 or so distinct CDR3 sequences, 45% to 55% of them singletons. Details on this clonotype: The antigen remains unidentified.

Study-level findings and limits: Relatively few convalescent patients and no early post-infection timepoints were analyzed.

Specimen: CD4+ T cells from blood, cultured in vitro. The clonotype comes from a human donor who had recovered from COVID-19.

CDR3 residues: CASSLDRGGFYGYTF. The CDR3 bases are TGTGCCAGCAGCTTGGACAGGGGGGGTTTCTATGGCTACACCTTC. The rearrangement links TRBV14 to TRBJ1-2; 10 bases map to TRBD1. The CDR3 totals 15 residues. Germline V gives CDR1 SGHDN, CDR2 FVKESK. The trim removed 5 bases at V and 4 bases at J, leaving 7 bases unmatched.